The clone carrying this TCR beta chain was recorded a few times. Its target is not known. Unsorted whole blood supplied the blood RNA, and germline DNA was isolated too. Treatment-naive at the time, the patients had chronic HBV infection. The data were taken from a study of tumor-infiltrating lymphocytes in primary liver carcinoma. As for the study in general: Both sexes were represented among patients, who were 30 to 69 years old.

The CDR3 runs to 18 residues. V trimming: 4 bases; J trimming: 9 bases; junction bases outside the gene matches: 15. From germline, CDR1 is ENHRY and CDR2 SYGVKD. Total RNA (roughly 0.45 ug) served as template for TCR beta cDNA synthesis primed by a constant-region primer. Generation of the TCR beta libraries relied on three nested multiplex PCR rounds using slightly modified ARM-PCR. Forward primers for TRBV1-TRBV30 and a C-beta reverse primer served the first two PCR rounds, at approximately 10 cycles each. TCRdb independently ran MiXCR on the multiplex PCR reads; one entry per CDR3 protein. This table holds 330,000 or so distinct CDR3 sequences, approximately 64% found once. Study-level points and caveats: Tumors had a significantly higher top-250-clone fraction than blood (p = 0.039).

The TCR sequence derives from a man aged 35-49 years with primary liver carcinoma and hepatitis B virus infection. The sample consisted of peripheral blood. The V gene is TRBV10-3, the J gene TRBJ2-1, with 13 bases identical to TRBD2. The CDR3 spells CAISGKTSGRSVGGEQFF. Here the CDR3 DNA reads TGTGCCATCAGTGGCAAGACTAGCGGGAGGTCTGTAGGGGGTGAGCAGTTCTTC.